Below are 29 T cell receptor beta chains sequenced from a single sample in a study of blood T cell repertoires in COVID-19. Using immunoSEQ multiplex PCR, the repertoire was profiled, and TCRdb retains in-frame clones only, with some absent. The data show roughly 32,000 clones, 70% to 90% seen once. Sequenced material: peripheral blood. All receptors come from a man older than 75 with active COVID-19.

The table lists this clone with a few counts. The chain is built from TRBV3-1 (or the pseudogene TRBV3-2) and TRBJ1-2, with TRBD1 matching 7 bases. Unmatched junction bases numbered 4, after V lost 4 bases and J lost 2 bases. CDR1 and CDR2 (germline): LGHDT, YNNKEL (reference sequence). The CDR3 is 14 residues long. The CDR3 region is CASSPQGGNYGYTF. The CDR3 DNA follows: TGTGCCAGCAGCCCCCAGGGGGGAAACTATGGCTACACCTTC.

The chain is built from TRBV27 and TRBJ1-1; TRBD1 agrees at 9 bases. V shed 1 base, J shed 2 bases, and the junction held 5 bases outside the gene matches. CDR3 length: 16 amino acids. Germline V CDR1 and CDR2: MNHEY, SMNVEV (reference sequence). The CDR3 nucleotides are TGTGCCAGCAGTTTATACCGGGACAGGGCAAACACTGAAGCTTTCTTT. Translating gives CASSLYRDRANTEAFF.

The chain is built from TRBV10-2 and TRBJ2-4, with 11 bases fitting TRBD2. The CDR3 contains 15 residues. The germline V gene encodes CDR1 WSHSY and CDR2 SAAADI. V was clipped by 2 bases and J by 10 bases; unmatched bases: 7. CDR3 sequence (DNA): TGCGCCAGCAGTGAGAACCTAGCGGGGGGTGGGATTCAGTACTTC. It yields the protein CASSENLAGGGIQYF.

The CDR3 sequence: CASSYGGSKETQYF. The CDR3 DNA reads as TGTGCCAGCAGTTACGGGGGCTCGAAAGAGACCCAGTACTTC. This chain links TRBV6-5 with TRBJ2-5; D might be TRBD1 (6 bases). This CDR3 spans 14 amino acids. Germline CDR1 MNHEY, CDR2 SVGAGI. Trimming stripped 2 bases from V and 3 bases from J, with 10 bases between.

This clone appeared a single time. The chain uses TRBV11-2 and TRBJ2-5; 14 nucleotides match TRBD2. Unmatched junction bases numbered 7, after V lost 5 bases and J lost 2 bases. The length of the CDR3 is 17 residues. Germline CDR1 SGHAT, CDR2 FQNNGV. This chain's CDR3 is CASSTGLAGGRQETQYF. CDR3 nucleotides: TGTGCCAGCAGCACCGGACTAGCGGGGGGTAGACAAGAGACCCAGTACTTC.

J is TRBJ1-5 and V is TRBV28; 7 nucleotides line up with TRBD1. Germline loops: CDR1 MDHEN, CDR2 SYDVKM. V shed 8 bases, J shed 6 bases, and the junction held 13 bases outside the gene matches. The CDR3 has 15 amino acids. CDR3 DNA sequence: TGTGCCAGCTCGCGGCCCCCGACAGGGCGTCAGCCCCAGCATTTT. It codes for CASSRPPTGRQPQHF.

This sequence joins TRBV7-8 and TRBJ2-1; TRBD2 might be the D (5 bases). Germline V lookup: CDR1 SGHVS, CDR2 FQNEAQ. This CDR3 has 16 amino acids. Trimming pared 5 bases from V and 6 bases from J, leaving 20 bases between. The CDR3 spells CASSPITRSPLNEQFF. CDR3 in DNA: TGTGCCAGCAGCCCCATCACTAGGTCCCCCCTCAATGAGCAGTTCTTC.

The chain uses TRBV27 and TRBJ2-7; possibly TRBD1 for D (5 bases). Germline V lookup: CDR1 MNHEY, CDR2 SMNVEV (reference sequence). Trimming removed 6 bases from V and 6 bases from J, with 12 bases in between. CDR3 size: 12 residues. DNA of the CDR3: TGTGCCAGCAGGTCAGGGCTCGGCGAGCAGTACTTC. Protein product: CASRSGLGEQYF.

There are a few counts of this clone. The rearrangement uses TRBV7-9 and TRBJ2-5; 12 nucleotides align to TRBD2. V dropped 5 bases and J dropped 7; count of bases not matched to a gene: 11. Per germline, CDR1 SEHNR and CDR2 FQNEAQ (reference sequence). The CDR3 spans 16 residues. The chain's CDR3 is CASSPLAGGRLGTQYF. CDR3 DNA sequence: TGTGCCAGCAGCCCACTAGCGGGGGGACGTCTGGGGACCCAGTACTTC.

V is TRBV5-1 and J is TRBJ2-3, with a tentative D call TRBD2 (5 bases). The CDR3 loop spans 16 amino acids. CDR1 is SGHRS, CDR2 YFSETQ, per germline. Trimming removed 4 bases from V and 0 bases from J, with 15 bases in between. For the CDR3, the DNA is TGCGCCAGCAGCCCGGGGTCGGGCGAGAGCACAGATACGCAGTATTTT. Amino acids: CASSPGSGESTDTQYF.

The table lists this clone with a count of one. The chain uses TRBV5-4 and TRBJ1-1; maybe TRBD1 (5 bases). The V end lost 2 bases, the J end lost 4 bases, and 15 bases lay between the germline ends. The CDR3 covers 15 residues. CDR1 and CDR2 from the germline V gene are SGHNT and YYREEE (reference sequence). CDR3 sequence reads: CASSLSGLGGTEAFF. CDR3 bases: TGTGCCAGCAGCTTATCGGGGCTCGGGGGCACTGAAGCTTTCTTT.

The V and J genes are TRBV3-1 (or the pseudogene TRBV3-2) and TRBJ2-1; perhaps TRBD2 as D (6 bases). CDR1 is LGHDT and CDR2 is YNNKEL in the germline V gene (reference sequence). The CDR3 runs 13 residues. V gave up 1 base and J gave up 9 bases, with 10 bases separating them. This CDR3 reads CASSQVSGGEQFF. The CDR3 DNA reads TGTGCCAGCAGCCAAGTTAGCGGTGGTGAGCAGTTCTTC.

The rearrangement joins TRBV19 to TRBJ2-2; weak D call: TRBD2 (5 bases). The CDR3 is 18 residues long. Germline V lookup: CDR1 LNHDA, CDR2 SQIVND (reference sequence). V lost 5 bases and J 4 bases, leaving 23 bases between the germline ends. The CDR3 nucleotides are TGTGCCAGTAGTCTTTCGACTCCATCGGGATCGGGCACCGGGGAGCTGTTTTTT. Protein sequence: CASSLSTPSGSGTGELFF.

The chain recombines TRBV18 with TRBJ2-7; 9 positions agree with TRBD1. V was pared by 4 bases and J by 5 bases, with 3 bases of the junction left unmatched. CDR1 is KGHSH, CDR2 LQKENI, per germline. This CDR3 contains 13 residues. The CDR3 loop is CASSRRTGDEQYF. The CDR3 coding sequence is TGTGCCAGCTCACGAAGGACAGGGGACGAGCAGTACTTC.

This chain uses TRBV29-1 with TRBJ2-1, with TRBD2 matching over 8 bases. The CDR3 extends over 12 amino acids. Trimming cost V 6 bases and J 10 bases; bases outside gene matches: 8. Per the germline V gene, CDR1 is SQVTM and CDR2 is ANQGSEA. CDR3 sequence (DNA): TGCAGCGTGCCGGGGGGGCTGAGAGAGCAGTTCTTC. Protein product: CSVPGGLREQFF.

The rearrangement joins TRBV9 to TRBJ2-1; D possibly corresponds to TRBD2 (5 bases). The CDR3 runs to 14 residues. The germline V and J ends were trimmed by 4 bases and 8 bases, with 16 bases remaining between them. The germline V gene encodes CDR1 SGDLS and CDR2 YYNGEE. The CDR3 sequence is CASSPSSGEYEQFF. As DNA, the CDR3 is TGTGCCAGCAGCCCCTCGTCCGGGGAATATGAGCAGTTCTTC. Complete variable domain (other parts from reference TRBV9 and TRBJ2-1): DSGVTQTPKHLITATGQRVTLRCSPRSGDLSVYWYQQSLDQGLQFLIQYYNGEERAKGNILERFSAQQFPDLHSELNLSSLELGDSALYFCASSPSSGEYEQFFGPGTRLTVL.

This clone was picked up one time. The rearrangement uses TRBV28 and TRBJ1-6; D call uncertain. CDR3 length: 15 amino acids. V lost 2 bases, J lost 6 bases, and 11 bases lay in between. Germline V CDR1 and CDR2: MDHEN, SYDVKM. The CDR3 region is CASSLQWLPNSPLHF. The CDR3 bases are TGTGCCAGCAGTTTACAGTGGCTTCCTAATTCACCCCTCCACTTT.

The chain uses TRBV6-5 and TRBJ2-3; possibly TRBD1 for D (6 bases). V was trimmed by 3 bases and J by 5 bases, leaving 12 bases between them. There are 14 residues in the CDR3. CDR1 and CDR2 (germline): MNHEY, SVGAGI. The CDR3 sequence is CASSYVQGGDTQYF. CDR3 bases: TGTGCCAGCAGTTATGTACAGGGCGGAGATACGCAGTATTTT.

The genes are TRBV27 and TRBJ1-2; TRBD1 aligns across 8 bases. V shed 5 bases and J 2 bases; nucleotides not matched to a gene: 4. Per the germline V gene, CDR1 is MNHEY and CDR2 is SMNVEV (reference sequence). The CDR3 runs 14 residues. CDR3 region: CASSPRQGNYGYTF. CDR3 DNA sequence: TGTGCCAGCAGTCCTAGACAGGGGAACTATGGCTACACCTTC.

This chain connects TRBV28 to TRBJ2-1; 7 bases agree with TRBD1. The V gene's germline CDR1 is MDHEN and CDR2 SYDVKM. This CDR3 has 15 residues. V shed 5 bases and J 16 bases; nucleotides not matched to a gene: 20. CDR3 protein: CASSLPRTERQGFFF. The CDR3 bases are TGTGCCAGCAGTCTTCCCCGAACCGAACGACAGGGATTCTTCTTC. The whole variable domain, filled in from reference TRBV28 and TRBJ2-1, reads DVKVTQSSRYLVKRTGEKVFLECVQDMDHENMFWYRQDPGLGLRLIYFSYDVKMKEKGDIPEGYSVSREKKERFSLILESASTNQTSMYLCASSLPRTERQGFFFGPGTRLTVL.

This rearrangement joins TRBV7-9 to TRBJ1-2; TRBD1 agrees at 7 bases. In germline, CDR1 is SEHNR, CDR2 FQNEAQ (reference sequence). The ends lost 5 bases at V and 3 bases at J; junction bases unmatched: 6. The CDR3 spans 14 residues. The CDR3 loop reads CASSLTGVDYGYTF. The DNA for the CDR3 is TGTGCCAGCAGCCTTACAGGGGTCGACTATGGCTACACCTTC. Complete variable domain (other parts from reference TRBV7-9 and TRBJ1-2): DTGVSQNPRHKITKRGQNVTFRCDPISEHNRLYWYRQTLGQGPEFLTYFQNEAQLEKSRLLSDRFSAERPKGSFSTLEIQRTEQGDSAMYLCASSLTGVDYGYTFGSGTRLTVV.

This clone showed up just once. V is TRBV18 and J is TRBJ1-2; D is unclear. Germline CDR1 and CDR2: KGHSH and LQKENI. This CDR3 is 14 amino acids long. The V end was cut by 2 bases, the J end by 1 base, with 8 bases between. In DNA, the CDR3 is TGTGCCAGCTCACCAGAACTACGTAACTATGGCTACACCTTC. Its translation is CASSPELRNYGYTF.

The gene calls are TRBV6-5 and TRBJ2-7, with D tentatively TRBD2 (5 bases). This CDR3 contains 14 residues. V lost 2 bases to trimming and J lost 0 bases, with 8 bases between them. Germline lookup yields CDR1 MNHEY and CDR2 SVGAGI. The CDR3 region is CASSYAGSSYEQYF. CDR3 coding DNA: TGTGCCAGCAGTTACGCGGGCAGCTCCTACGAGCAGTACTTC.

The rearrangement uses TRBV3-1 (or the pseudogene TRBV3-2) and TRBJ2-1; 8 bases match TRBD2. The CDR3 is 16 residues long. V dropped 0 bases and J dropped 5; count of bases not matched to a gene: 6. The germline V gene has CDR1 LGHDT and CDR2 YNNKEL (reference sequence). The chain's CDR3 is CASSQDTVAGHNEQFF. CDR3 nucleotides: TGTGCCAGCAGCCAAGATACGGTAGCGGGGCACAATGAGCAGTTCTTC.

The chain has TRBV6-2 or TRBV6-3 and TRBJ2-5; tentative D call: TRBD2 (6 bases). Germline V gene sequence: CDR1 MNHEY, CDR2 SVGEGT. The V end lost 5 bases, the J end lost 4 bases, and 14 bases lay between the germline ends. CDR3 size: 14 residues. This CDR3 reads CASSPAGTLETQYF. In DNA form, the CDR3 reads TGTGCCAGCAGTCCCGCGGGGACCTTAGAGACCCAGTACTTC.

Only a few counts were recorded for this clone. V is TRBV19 and J is TRBJ1-5; the D is unclear. The CDR3 sequence is 14 residues long. Looked up from germline, CDR1 is LNHDA and CDR2 is SQIVND (reference sequence). The germline V and J ends were trimmed by 3 bases and 2 bases, with 8 bases remaining between them. Written as DNA, the CDR3 is TGTGCCAGTAGTATTAGTAGTGGCAATCAGCCCCAGCATTTT. Translated, it gives CASSISSGNQPQHF.

J is TRBJ1-1 and V is TRBV5-4, with D tentatively TRBD1 (6 bases). V was pared by 4 bases and J by 2 bases, with 9 bases between. The CDR3 consists of 13 residues. In germline, CDR1 is SGHNT, CDR2 YYREEE (reference sequence). The CDR3, as DNA: TGTGCCAGCAGCGGGGACATTAACACTGAAGCTTTCTTT. It codes for CASSGDINTEAFF.

In this sample, this clone turned up a few times. The CDR3 bases are TGTGCCAGCTCAATGAACGGGGGGAATGAAAAACTGTTTTTT. This encodes CASSMNGGNEKLFF. This sequence joins TRBV18 and TRBJ1-4, with D possibly matching TRBD1 (5 bases). This CDR3 has 14 amino acids. CDR1 and CDR2 (germline): KGHSH, LQKENI. Trimming cost V 5 bases and J 5 bases, with 12 bases left between them.

The rearrangement joins TRBV6-5 to TRBJ1-1; TRBD1 agrees at 7 bases. Per the germline V gene, CDR1 is MNHEY and CDR2 is SVGAGI. The trim removed 6 bases at V and 1 base at J, leaving 5 bases unmatched. This CDR3 spans 14 amino acids. CDR3 residues: CASSLTGENTEAFF. The CDR3 nucleotides read TGTGCCAGCAGCTTAACAGGGGAGAACACTGAAGCTTTCTTT.